This T cell receptor beta chain was documented in a study of shared clonotypes between healthy human individuals. Notes on the study in general: Blood was the only sampled material, and tissue repertoires likely differ.

Nashville, Tennessee was home to all donors, each a Caucasian adult. Evenly divided among several immunoSEQ plates was the genomic DNA of each subset. TCRdb keeps only in-frame clones here, not all; method: immunoSEQ multiplex PCR. The sample has hundreds of thousands of clones; around 78% are singletons. Comment on this clone: Antigen: not known.

Germline trimming cut 6 bases from V and 0 bases from J; bases unmatched to any gene: 8. This CDR3 contains 16 residues. Germline V gene lookup returns CDR1 ENHRY and CDR2 SYGVKD. Sequencing used PBMCs. This chain uses TRBV10-3 with TRBJ2-1, with 7 bases aligning to TRBD2. The sequence derives from a woman in her 40s in good health. Some clones in this sample may be carry-over from other donors' samples. CDR3 nucleotide sequence: TGTGCCATCAGCTCGACTAGCCCGAGCTCCTACAATGAGCAGTTCTTC. Amino acid sequence: CAISSTSPSSYNEQFF.